These 2 T cell receptor beta chains came from one sample sequenced in a study of T-cell memory formation after mild COVID-19. A single record per CDR3 protein comes from TCRdb applying MiXCR to the 5' RACE reads. Of over 400,000 distinct CDR3 sequences in the sample, more than 20% are singletons; the top ten hold 10% to 15%. Sequenced: PBMCs or a T cell subset sorted from them (not recorded which). The receptors were gathered from an adult woman who had mild COVID-19 (a few samples of this study predate the infection). Cell type and time point are not known.

This clonotype has only a few counts. The chain recombines TRBV5-1 with TRBJ2-5; D remains ambiguous. CDR1 is SGHRS, CDR2 YFSETQ, per germline. Deletions cut 5 bases from V and 9 bases from J, with 23 bases between. The CDR3 runs to 15 residues. CDR3: CASRFTTDPPVPQYF. In DNA, the CDR3 is TGCGCCAGCAGGTTTACGACCGACCCGCCGGTCCCCCAGTACTTC.

The chain uses TRBV20-1 and TRBJ1-1; D is possibly TRBD1 (6 bases). Germline CDR1 reads DFQATT; CDR2 reads SNEGSKA (reference sequence). The V gene lost 4 bases and the J gene lost 1 base, with 13 bases spanning the gap. The length of the CDR3 is 14 residues. The CDR3 protein is CSAKQGGPNTEAFF. In DNA form, the CDR3 reads TGCAGTGCTAAGCAAGGGGGACCGAACACTGAAGCTTTCTTT.